This T cell receptor beta chain was captured in a study of blood T cell repertoires in COVID-19. Per the germline V gene, CDR1 is SNHLY and CDR2 is FYNNEI. Trimming stripped 9 bases from V and 3 bases from J, with 16 bases between. The length of the CDR3 is 14 residues. Assay used: immunoSEQ multiplex PCR; TCRdb lists only in-frame clones, some missing. The sample holds around 81,000 clones; around nine tenths are singletons and the top ten take 1.9%. This clone was detected only once. Sequencing used peripheral blood. The V gene is TRBV2, the J gene TRBJ2-3; D possibly corresponds to TRBD2 (5 bases). The TCR sequence derives from a woman in her sixties or seventies with acute or convalescent COVID-19. CDR3 coding DNA: TGTGCCAGTTCTCTGAGAGGGTCTACAGATACGCAGTATTTT. Protein sequence: CASSLRGSTDTQYF.